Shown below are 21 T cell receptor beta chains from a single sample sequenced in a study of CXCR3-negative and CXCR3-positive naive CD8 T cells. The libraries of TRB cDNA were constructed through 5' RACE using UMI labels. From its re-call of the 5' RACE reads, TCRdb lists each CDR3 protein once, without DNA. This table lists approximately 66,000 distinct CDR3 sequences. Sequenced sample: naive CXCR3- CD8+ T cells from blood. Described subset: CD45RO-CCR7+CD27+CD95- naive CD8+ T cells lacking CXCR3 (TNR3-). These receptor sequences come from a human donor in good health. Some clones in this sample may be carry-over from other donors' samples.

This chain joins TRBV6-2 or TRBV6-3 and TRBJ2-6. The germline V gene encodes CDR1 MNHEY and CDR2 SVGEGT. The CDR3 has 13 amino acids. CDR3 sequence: CAIFVSGANVLTF.

This CDR3 is CASSQGGTGLDGQPQHF. This sequence joins TRBV3-1 and TRBJ1-5; TCRdb gives TRBD1 as the D gene, but with no DNA this cannot be confirmed. CDR3 length equals 17 residues. Germline V lookup: CDR1 LGHDT, CDR2 YNNKEL (reference sequence).

The CDR3 sequence: CSARGRLAEKNEQFF. The rearrangement joins TRBV20-1 to TRBJ2-1; the D gene TCRdb calls, TRBD2, cannot be checked with no DNA. Germline V gene sequence: CDR1 DFQATT, CDR2 SNEGSKA (reference sequence). The CDR3 is 15 amino acids.

This CDR3 is CASSERGPPDTQYF. The chain has TRBV6-4 and TRBJ2-3; TCRdb lists TRBD1, though no DNA is available to test this call. The CDR3 is 14 amino acids. CDR1 is MRHNA, CDR2 SNTAGT, per germline.

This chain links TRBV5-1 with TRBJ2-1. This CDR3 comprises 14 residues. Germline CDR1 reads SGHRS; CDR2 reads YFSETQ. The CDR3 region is CASSGSSSYNEQFF.

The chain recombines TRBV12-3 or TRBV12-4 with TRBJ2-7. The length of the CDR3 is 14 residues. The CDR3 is CASSVDLGSYEQYF.

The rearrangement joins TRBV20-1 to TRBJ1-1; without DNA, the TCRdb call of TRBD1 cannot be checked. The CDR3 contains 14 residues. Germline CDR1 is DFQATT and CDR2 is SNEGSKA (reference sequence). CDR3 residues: CSASGQPLNTEAFF.

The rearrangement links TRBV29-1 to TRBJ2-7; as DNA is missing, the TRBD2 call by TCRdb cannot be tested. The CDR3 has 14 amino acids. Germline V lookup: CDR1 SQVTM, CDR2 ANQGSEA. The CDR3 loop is CSVETLREGYEQYF.

Here the CDR3 reads CASSDQGDEQFF. The chain has TRBV7-9 and TRBJ2-1; TCRdb indicates TRBD1, and absent DNA this call remains unverified. Germline V gene lookup returns CDR1 SEHNR and CDR2 FQNEAQ (reference sequence). The CDR3 is made up of 12 amino acids.

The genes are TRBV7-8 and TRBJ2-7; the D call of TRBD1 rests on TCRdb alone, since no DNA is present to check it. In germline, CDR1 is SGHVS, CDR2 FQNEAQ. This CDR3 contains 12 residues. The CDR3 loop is CASSPLKDEQYF.

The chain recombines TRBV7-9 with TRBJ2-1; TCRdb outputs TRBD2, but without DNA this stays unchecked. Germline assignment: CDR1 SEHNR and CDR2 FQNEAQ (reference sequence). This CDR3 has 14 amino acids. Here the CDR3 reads CASSLGGGAREQFF.

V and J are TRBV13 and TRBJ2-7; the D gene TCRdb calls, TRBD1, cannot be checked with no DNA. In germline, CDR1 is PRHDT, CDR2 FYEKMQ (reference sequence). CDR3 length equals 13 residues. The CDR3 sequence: CASRPGASYEQYF. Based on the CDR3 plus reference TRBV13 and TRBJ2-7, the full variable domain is AAGVIQSPRHLIKEKRETATLKCYPIPRHDTVYWYQQGPGQDPQFLISFYEKMQSDKGSIPDRFSAQQFSDYHSELNMSSLELGDSALYFCASRPGASYEQYFGPGTRLTVT.

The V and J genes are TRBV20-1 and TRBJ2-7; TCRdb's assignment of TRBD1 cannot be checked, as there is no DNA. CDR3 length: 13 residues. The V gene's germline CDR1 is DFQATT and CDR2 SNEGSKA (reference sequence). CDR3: CSARGVGAYEQYF.

This chain's CDR3 is CASSPQGSSGNTIYF. The genes are TRBV12-3 or TRBV12-4 and TRBJ1-3. The CDR3 is 15 amino acids.

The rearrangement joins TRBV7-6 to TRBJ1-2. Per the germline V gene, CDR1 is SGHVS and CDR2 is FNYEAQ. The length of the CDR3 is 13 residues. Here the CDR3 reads CASSQTGTYGYTF.

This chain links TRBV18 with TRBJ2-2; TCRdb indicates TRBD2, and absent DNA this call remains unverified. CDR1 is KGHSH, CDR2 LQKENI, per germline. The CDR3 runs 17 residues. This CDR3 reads CASSPSWTSGTDGELFF.

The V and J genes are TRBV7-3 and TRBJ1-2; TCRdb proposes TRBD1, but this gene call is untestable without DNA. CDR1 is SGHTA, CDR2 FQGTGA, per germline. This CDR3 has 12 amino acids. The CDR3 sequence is CASSSTGEDYTF.

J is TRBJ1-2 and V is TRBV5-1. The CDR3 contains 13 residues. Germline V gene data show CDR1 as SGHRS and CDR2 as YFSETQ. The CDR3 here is CASSSGQHYGYTF.

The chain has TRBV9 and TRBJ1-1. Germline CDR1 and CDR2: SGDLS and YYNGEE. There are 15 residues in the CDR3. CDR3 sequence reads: CASSVDLAMNTEAFF.

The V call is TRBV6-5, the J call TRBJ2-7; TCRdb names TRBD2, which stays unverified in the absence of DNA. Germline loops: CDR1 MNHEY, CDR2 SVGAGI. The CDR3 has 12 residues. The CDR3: CASNSGSYEQYF.

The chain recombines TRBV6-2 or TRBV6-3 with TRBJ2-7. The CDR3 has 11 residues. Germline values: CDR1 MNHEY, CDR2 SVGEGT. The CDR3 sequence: CASADNYEQYF.